This entry lists 28 T cell receptor beta chains sequenced from one sample in a study of read filtering for tumor transcriptome and immune sequencing. From 300 to 400 ng of RNA, a library with molecular barcoded alpha/delta and beta/gamma adaptors was made. TCRdb fed the reads into MiXCR, producing one record per CDR3 protein. The profile covers roughly 59,000 distinct CDR3 sequences, with about 19% appearing a single time and roughly a tenth taken by the ten largest. The sample taken for sequencing was a population of CD138-negative cells sorted from bone marrow. The receptors derive from a donor aged 40 or over with multiple myeloma.

Of note for this clonotype: One end of the junction fails to match germline, which may point to a read error. This chain links TRBV29-1 with TRBJ2-5; D is possibly TRBD2 (5 bases). This CDR3 has 11 residues. The germline gives CDR1 SQVTM, CDR2 ANQGSEA. The DNA for the CDR3 is TGCAGCGTTGTAAAGGGAGAGGCCCAGTACTTC. Its protein product is CSVVKGEAQYF. Combining the CDR3 with reference TRBV29-1 and TRBJ2-5 gives the whole variable domain SAVISQKPSRDICQRGTSLTIQCQVDSQVTMMFWYRQQPGQSLTLIATANQGSEATYESGFVIDKFPISRPNLTFSTLTVSNMSPEDSSIYLCSVVKGEAQYFGPGTRLLVL.

The sample holds many counts of this clonotype. The chain carries TRBV28 and TRBJ1-5; TRBD1 matches 8 bases. CDR1 MDHEN and CDR2 SYDVKM come from the germline V gene. The CDR3 covers 15 residues. The V segment lost 5 bases and the J segment 2 bases; nucleotides outside the gene matches: 5. CDR3 in amino acids: CASSLPGQGNQPQHF. The CDR3 coding sequence is TGTGCCAGCAGTCTACCGGGACAGGGCAATCAGCCCCAGCATTTT.

In this sample, this clonotype turned up a few times. The chain is built from TRBV20-1 and TRBJ2-7, with TRBD2 matching 8 bases. V was clipped by 6 bases and J by 2 bases; unmatched bases: 3. Germline loops: CDR1 DFQATT, CDR2 SNEGSKA (reference sequence). The CDR3 is 12 residues long. Written as DNA, the CDR3 is TGCAGTGCGTCGACTAGCGCCTACGAGCAGTACTTC. Amino acids: CSASTSAYEQYF.

On this clonotype: One base separates it from a far larger clone, so it is likely a read error. The genes are TRBV7-8 and TRBJ2-7; possible D gene TRBD2, 6 bases. This CDR3 is 14 amino acids long. Germline CDR1 reads SGHVS; CDR2 reads FQNEAQ. CDR3 DNA sequence: TGTGCCAGCAGCCGCGGGACCGGCTCCTACGGGCAGTACTTC. Amino acids: CASSRGTGSYGQYF. The whole variable domain, remainder taken from reference TRBV7-8 and TRBJ2-7, is GAGVSQSPRYKVAKRGQDVALRCDPISGHVSLFWYQQALGQGPEFLTYFQNEAQLDKSGLPSDRFFAERPEGSVSTLKIQRTQQEDSAVYLCASSRGTGSYGQYFGPGTRLTVT.

This rearrangement joins TRBV19 to TRBJ2-6; D may be TRBD1 (5 bases). CDR3 length equals 16 residues. The germline CDR1 and CDR2 sequences are LNHDA and SQIVND (reference sequence). The germline V and J ends were trimmed by 7 bases and 1 base, with 14 bases remaining between them. The CDR3 nucleotides read TGTGCCAGTAAACCAGCATCAGGGTCTGGGGCCAACGTCCTGACTTTC. It yields the protein CASKPASGSGANVLTF. Full variable domain (remainder filled in from reference TRBV19 and TRBJ2-6): DGGITQSPKYLFRKEGQNVTLSCEQNLNHDAMYWYRQDPGQGLRLIYYSQIVNDFQKGDIAEGYSVSREKKESFPLTVTSAQKNPTAFYLCASKPASGSGANVLTFGAGSRLTVL.

This clonotype occurred many times. The chain links TRBV15 to TRBJ2-1; 11 positions agree with TRBD2. Germline V lookup: CDR1 LNHNV, CDR2 YYDKDF (reference sequence). The CDR3 loop spans 19 amino acids. Losses at the gene ends were 0 bases for V and 0 bases for J; bases not matched to a gene: 7. The CDR3 bases are TGTGCCACCAGCAGAGATAGCCTAGCGGGGGGCAGCTCCTACAATGAGCAGTTCTTC. Its protein product is CATSRDSLAGGSSYNEQFF.

This clonotype came up many times. One end of the junction fails to match germline, which may point to a read error. This sequence joins TRBV7-7 and TRBJ2-5; 7 bases match TRBD2. From germline, CDR1 is SSHAT and CDR2 FNYEAQ (reference sequence). This CDR3 comprises 16 residues. CDR3 bases: TGTGCTAGCAGCGTGTCTCGGGGGGTAGCCCAAGAGACCCAGTACTTC. It is translated as CASSVSRGVAQETQYF.

This clonotype was observed at least ten times. This sequence joins TRBV28 and TRBJ2-1; 11 bases map to TRBD2. The J segment lost 7 bases and the V segment lost 0 bases, leaving 2 bases of the junction unmatched. There are 15 residues in the CDR3. The germline V gene has CDR1 MDHEN and CDR2 SYDVKM. The CDR3 sequence is CASSLWASGRNEQFF. The CDR3 region has the DNA TGTGCCAGCAGTTTATGGGCTAGCGGGAGGAATGAGCAGTTCTTC.

The sample holds many counts of this clonotype. V is TRBV19 and J is TRBJ2-3; the match to TRBD2 covers 9 bases. Trimming cost V 3 bases and J 1 base; bases outside gene matches: 5. CDR3 length equals 16 residues. The germline V gene has CDR1 LNHDA and CDR2 SQIVND (reference sequence). In nucleotides, the CDR3 is TGTGCCAGTAGTATTAGCGGGGGCGCCCGCACAGATACGCAGTATTTT. Encoded protein: CASSISGGARTDTQYF.

This clonotype appeared a single time. The chain couples TRBV29-1 to TRBJ2-7; tentative D call: TRBD2 (5 bases). This CDR3 is built from 14 residues. V shed 4 bases and J shed 6 bases, with 19 bases lying between them. Germline V gives CDR1 SQVTM, CDR2 ANQGSEA. CDR3 residues: CSVAERRGFGEQYF. The CDR3 nucleotides are TGCAGCGTTGCAGAGCGCCGGGGATTTGGCGAGCAGTACTTC.

This clonotype was counted at least ten times. The chain employs TRBV3-1 and TRBJ2-7; either TRBD1 or TRBD2 may fit D (5 bases each). Germline lookup yields CDR1 LGHDT and CDR2 YNNKEL (reference sequence). The CDR3 contains 16 residues. The V and J ends lost 0 bases and 0 bases respectively, with 12 bases between them. CDR3 residues: CASSQDWGSPSYEQYF. CDR3 sequence (DNA): TGTGCCAGCAGCCAAGATTGGGGGAGCCCCTCCTACGAGCAGTACTTC.

The chain links TRBV7-9 to TRBJ2-7; D not resolved. Trimming stripped 4 bases from V and 6 bases from J, with 13 bases between. CDR3 length equals 13 residues. The germline gives CDR1 SEHNR, CDR2 FQNEAQ (reference sequence). The CDR3 nucleotides are TGTGCCAGCAGCTCAACCTCCTCAACCGAGCAGTACTTC. It codes for CASSSTSSTEQYF.

With respect to this clonotype: A single base separates this from a much larger clone, so it may be a read error. The chain joins TRBV19 to TRBJ2-5; TRBD1 aligns across 11 bases. This CDR3 is built from 15 residues. CDR1 and CDR2 (germline): LNHDA, SQIVND (reference sequence). Germline trimming cut 6 bases from V and 4 bases from J; bases unmatched to any gene: 7. The chain's CDR3 is CASSPGQGARETQYF. The CDR3 DNA sequence: TGTGCCAGTAGCCCTGGACAGGGGGCGCGAGAGACCCAGTACTTC.

This clonotype was seen at least ten times. DNA of the CDR3: TGCGCCACCTCCGGGACGGTGAACACCGGGGAGCTGTTTTTT. Translated: CATSGTVNTGELFF. The rearrangement joins TRBV10-1 to TRBJ2-2; D is possibly TRBD1 or TRBD2 (5 bases each). Germline V gene sequence: CDR1 WNHNN, CDR2 SYGVQD (reference sequence). This CDR3 region has 14 residues. Trimming pared 10 bases from V and 1 base from J, leaving 13 bases between.

The chain employs TRBV5-1 and TRBJ2-7, with D tentatively TRBD2 (6 bases). This CDR3 contains 15 residues. CDR1 and CDR2 (germline): SGHRS, YFSETQ. Deletions cut 0 bases from V and 2 bases from J, with 12 bases between. CDR3 region: CASSLDSRGTYEQYF. The CDR3 DNA is TGCGCCAGCAGCTTGGACAGTCGGGGGACCTACGAGCAGTACTTC.

This clonotype was observed at least ten times. V and J are TRBV5-1 and TRBJ1-1, with a possible D match to TRBD1 (6 bases). V dropped 3 bases and J dropped 1 base, with 10 bases sitting between them. This CDR3 region has 14 residues. CDR1 is SGHRS, CDR2 YFSETQ, per germline. The DNA for the CDR3 is TGCGCCAGCAGCTACAGGACAGCGAACACTGAAGCTTTCTTT. This encodes CASSYRTANTEAFF.

V and J are TRBV2 and TRBJ1-5, with a tentative D call TRBD1 (5 bases). In germline, CDR1 is SNHLY, CDR2 FYNNEI. The CDR3 runs to 12 residues. Trimming pared 6 bases from V and 4 bases from J, leaving 7 bases between. The CDR3 is CASRDMNQPQHF. CDR3 DNA sequence: TGTGCCAGCAGGGACATGAATCAGCCCCAGCATTTT.

This clonotype showed up just a few times. The gene calls are TRBV28 and TRBJ2-1; D is possibly TRBD2 (5 bases). The CDR3 totals 16 residues. The V and J ends lost 2 bases and 5 bases respectively, with 16 bases between them. CDR1 and CDR2 from the germline V gene are MDHEN and SYDVKM. The CDR3 DNA follows: TGTGCCAGCAGTTTAAACCCAGCGGAGAAGAACAATGAGCAGTTCTTC. It yields the protein CASSLNPAEKNNEQFF.

A few counts support this clonotype. The V and J genes are TRBV19 and TRBJ2-2, with D unclear. CDR3 length: 13 amino acids. The V gene's germline CDR1 is LNHDA and CDR2 SQIVND (reference sequence). Trimming left V 7 bases short and J 10 bases short, with 16 bases between. CDR3 residues: CASTPTAHVELFF. As DNA, the CDR3 is TGTGCCAGTACCCCGACCGCGCATGTGGAGCTGTTTTTT.

At least ten counts were recorded for this clonotype. This chain joins TRBV5-1 and TRBJ2-1; TRBD2 is a possible D gene (6 bases). CDR1 and CDR2 from the germline V gene are SGHRS and YFSETQ. The CDR3 totals 16 residues. Trimming shortened V by 3 bases and J by 7 bases, and 20 bases separated the two germline ends. CDR3 loop: CASSWRDTGVSNEQFF. The CDR3 nucleotides are TGCGCCAGCAGCTGGAGGGATACGGGAGTATCAAATGAGCAGTTCTTC. The full variable domain, completed using reference TRBV5-1 and TRBJ2-1, is KAGVTQTPRYLIKTRGQQVTLSCSPISGHRSVSWYQQTPGQGLQFLFEYFSETQRNKGNFPGRFSGRQFSNSRSEMNVSTLELGDSALYLCASSWRDTGVSNEQFFGPGTRLTVL.

This clonotype turned up a few times. This chain joins TRBV5-1 and TRBJ1-5; the match to TRBD1 covers 10 bases. Unmatched junction bases numbered 7, after V lost 1 base and J lost 3 bases. Germline assignment: CDR1 SGHRS and CDR2 YFSETQ. This CDR3 region has 17 residues. CDR3 loop: CASSLYGTGEDNQPQHF. DNA of the CDR3: TGCGCCAGCAGCTTGTATGGGACAGGGGAGGACAATCAGCCCCAGCATTTT. The full variable domain, with the rest looked up from reference TRBV5-1 and TRBJ1-5, is KAGVTQTPRYLIKTRGQQVTLSCSPISGHRSVSWYQQTPGQGLQFLFEYFSETQRNKGNFPGRFSGRQFSNSRSEMNVSTLELGDSALYLCASSLYGTGEDNQPQHFGDGTRLSIL.

This clonotype was seen repeatedly, ten times or more. The chain couples TRBV19 to TRBJ2-7; 7 bases fit TRBD1. V was pared by 1 base and J by 6 bases, with 3 bases of the junction left unmatched. This CDR3 region has 13 residues. The germline V gene encodes CDR1 LNHDA and CDR2 SQIVND (reference sequence). The CDR3 protein is CASSIGTGVEQYF. The DNA of the CDR3 is TGTGCCAGTAGTATAGGTACAGGGGTCGAGCAGTACTTC.

This clonotype occurred a few times. The chain couples TRBV3-1 to TRBJ2-3, with D maybe TRBD2 (6 bases). The V gene lost 0 bases and the J gene lost 14 bases, with 15 bases spanning the gap. This CDR3 comprises 13 residues. Germline V gene sequence: CDR1 LGHDT, CDR2 YNNKEL (reference sequence). The CDR3 region has the DNA TGTGCCAGCAGCCAAGACCCCAAAAGGACTATGTATTTT. It translates to CASSQDPKRTMYF.

This clonotype was observed at least ten times. The chain is built from TRBV7-9 and TRBJ1-4; TRBD1 is a possible D gene (5 bases). Germline values: CDR1 SEHNR, CDR2 FQNEAQ (reference sequence). V dropped 4 bases and J dropped 0 bases, with 12 bases sitting between them. There are 16 residues in the CDR3. CDR3 residues: CASSSGTIATNEKLFF. Here the CDR3 DNA reads TGTGCCAGCAGCTCCGGGACCATTGCAACTAATGAAAAACTGTTTTTT.

In this sample, this clonotype turned up many times. The rearrangement uses TRBV4-1 and TRBJ1-1, with D possibly matching TRBD1 (6 bases). V lost 4 bases, J lost 6 bases, and 18 bases lay in between. The CDR3 has 15 residues. Germline V gene data show CDR1 as MGHRA and CDR2 as YSYEKL. This CDR3 reads CASSPQGIGSPEAFF. The CDR3, as DNA: TGCGCCAGCAGCCCCCAGGGGATTGGGAGTCCTGAAGCTTTCTTT.

This clonotype appeared many times. The chain couples TRBV4-2 to TRBJ1-2; D remains ambiguous. Germline CDR1 LGHNA, CDR2 YNFKEQ. V was clipped by 1 base and J by 6 bases, with 12 bases between them. The CDR3 runs to 14 residues. This CDR3 reads CASSQVGRKHGYTF. The CDR3 DNA reads TGTGCCAGCAGCCAAGTTGGAAGAAAGCATGGCTACACCTTC.

This clonotype was seen at least ten times. The chain carries TRBV7-9 and TRBJ2-7; possible D gene TRBD2, 5 bases. The germline CDR1 and CDR2 sequences are SEHNR and FQNEAQ (reference sequence). The V end lost 1 base, the J end lost 3 bases, and 22 bases lay between the germline ends. The CDR3 runs 18 residues. DNA for the CDR3: TGTGCCAGCAGCTTAGAGCCGGTCGGGCTAGCCGTTGTCTACGAGCAGTACTTC. The encoded protein is CASSLEPVGLAVVYEQYF.

This clonotype has ten or more counts. The chain joins TRBV20-1 to TRBJ2-1; D not resolved. Trimming cost V 2 bases and J 13 bases, with 21 bases left between them. The germline V gene has CDR1 DFQATT and CDR2 SNEGSKA (reference sequence). CDR3 length: 14 residues. Here the CDR3 reads CSARPPADLGIQFF. CDR3 nucleotide sequence: TGCAGTGCTAGACCCCCGGCGGATCTTGGAATCCAGTTCTTC.